This T cell receptor beta chain was identified in a study of blood T cells in healthy people across ages. Each sample used at least 6.5 million PBMCs. The authors extracted at least 6 micrograms of total RNA per sample. The CDR3 consists of 19 residues. The V segment lost 5 bases and the J segment 1 base; nucleotides outside the gene matches: 20. The germline CDR1 and CDR2 sequences are SEHNR and FQNEAQ (reference sequence). Study-level findings and limits: Naive T cell percentage strongly correlated with TCR beta diversity.

Combining a sample-barcoded 5' primer with a J-beta primer mix, a second PCR ran for roughly 7 to 12 cycles. Every molecule of cDNA carried a tag from a template-switch adaptor with 12 random nucleotides. MiXCR was run by TCRdb on the 5' RACE reads, yielding one entry per CDR3 protein. The sample holds approximately 850,000 distinct CDR3 sequences, 55% to 75% seen once. Comment on this clonotype: What it recognizes is unknown.

V is TRBV7-9 and J is TRBJ2-7; TRBD1 matches at 7 bases. Sequenced sample: blood. The receptor was isolated from a man aged 25 to 40 in good health. Here the CDR3 reads CASSHRPTGYRARSYEQYF. The DNA for the CDR3 is TGTGCCAGCAGCCACAGACCGACAGGGTATCGGGCTCGTTCCTACGAGCAGTACTTC.